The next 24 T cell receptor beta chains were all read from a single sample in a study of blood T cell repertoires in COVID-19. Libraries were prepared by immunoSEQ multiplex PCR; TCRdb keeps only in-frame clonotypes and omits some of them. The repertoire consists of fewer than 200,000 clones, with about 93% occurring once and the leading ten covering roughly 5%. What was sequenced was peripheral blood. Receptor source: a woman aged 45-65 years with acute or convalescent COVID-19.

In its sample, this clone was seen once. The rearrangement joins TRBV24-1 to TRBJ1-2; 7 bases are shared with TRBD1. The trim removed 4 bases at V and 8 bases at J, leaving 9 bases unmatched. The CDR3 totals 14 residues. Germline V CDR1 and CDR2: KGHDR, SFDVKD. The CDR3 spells CATSEGGTVGGYTF. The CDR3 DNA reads TGTGCCACCAGTGAAGGTGGGACAGTGGGCGGCTACACCTTC.

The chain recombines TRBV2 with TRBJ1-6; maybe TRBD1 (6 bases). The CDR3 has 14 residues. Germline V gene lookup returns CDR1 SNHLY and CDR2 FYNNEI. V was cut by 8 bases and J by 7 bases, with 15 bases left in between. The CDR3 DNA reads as TGTGCCAGCTCCAGGGGTCTAGGGAATTCACCCCTCCACTTT. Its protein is CASSRGLGNSPLHF.

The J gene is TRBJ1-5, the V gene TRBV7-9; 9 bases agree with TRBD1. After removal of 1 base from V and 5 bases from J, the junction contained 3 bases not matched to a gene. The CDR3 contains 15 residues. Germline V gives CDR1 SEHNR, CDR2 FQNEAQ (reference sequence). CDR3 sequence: CASSLGTGADQPQHF. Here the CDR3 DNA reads TGTGCCAGCAGCTTAGGGACAGGGGCGGATCAGCCCCAGCATTTT.

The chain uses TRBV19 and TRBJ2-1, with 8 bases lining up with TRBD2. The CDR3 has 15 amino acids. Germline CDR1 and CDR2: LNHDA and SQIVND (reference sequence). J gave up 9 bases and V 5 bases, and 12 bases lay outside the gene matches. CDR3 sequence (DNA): TGTGCCAGTAGTTCCTCCGGCCTCGGGAGGGGTGAGCAGTTCTTC. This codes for CASSSSGLGRGEQFF.

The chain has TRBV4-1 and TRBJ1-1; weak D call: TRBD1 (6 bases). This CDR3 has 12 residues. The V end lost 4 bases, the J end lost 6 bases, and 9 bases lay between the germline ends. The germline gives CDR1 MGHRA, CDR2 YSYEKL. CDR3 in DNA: TGCGCCAGCAGCCCCGGACAGTCTGAAGCTTTCTTT. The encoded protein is CASSPGQSEAFF.

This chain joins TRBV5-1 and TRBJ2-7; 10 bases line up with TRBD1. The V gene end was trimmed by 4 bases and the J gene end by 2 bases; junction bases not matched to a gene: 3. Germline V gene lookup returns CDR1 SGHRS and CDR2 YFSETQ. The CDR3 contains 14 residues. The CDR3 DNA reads TGCGCCAGCAGCCTAGGACAGGGGGCCTACGAGCAGTACTTC. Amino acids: CASSLGQGAYEQYF.

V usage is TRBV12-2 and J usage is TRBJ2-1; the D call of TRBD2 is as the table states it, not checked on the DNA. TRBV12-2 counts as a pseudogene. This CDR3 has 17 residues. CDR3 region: CASRFSGGASRRDEQFF. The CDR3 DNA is TGTGCAAGTCGCTTTAGCGGGGGGGCCAGCCGGAGAGATGAGCAGTTCTTC.

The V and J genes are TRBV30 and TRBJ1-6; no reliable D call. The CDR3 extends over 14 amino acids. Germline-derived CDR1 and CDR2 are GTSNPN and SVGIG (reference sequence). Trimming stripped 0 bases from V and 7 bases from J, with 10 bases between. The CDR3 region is CAWSVETPNSPLHF. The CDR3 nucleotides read TGTGCCTGGAGTGTAGAGACACCAAATTCACCCCTCCACTTT.

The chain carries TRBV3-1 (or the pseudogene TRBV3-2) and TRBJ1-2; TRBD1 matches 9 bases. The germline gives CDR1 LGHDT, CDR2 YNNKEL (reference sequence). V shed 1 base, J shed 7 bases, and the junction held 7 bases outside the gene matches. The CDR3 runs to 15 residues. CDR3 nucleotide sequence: TGTGCCAGCAGCCAAGTAAGCGGGACAGGGTCTGGCTACACCTTC. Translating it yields CASSQVSGTGSGYTF.

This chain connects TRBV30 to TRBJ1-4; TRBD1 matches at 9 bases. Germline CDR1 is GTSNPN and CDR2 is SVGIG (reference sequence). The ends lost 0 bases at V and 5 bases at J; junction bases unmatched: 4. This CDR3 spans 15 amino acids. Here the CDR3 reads CAWSVKGQGNEKLFF. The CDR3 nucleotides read TGTGCCTGGAGTGTTAAGGGACAGGGAAATGAAAAACTGTTTTTT.

DNA for the CDR3: TGTGCCAGCAGCTTAGGAGTCTCCTACGAGCAGTACTTC. Protein product: CASSLGVSYEQYF. The chain uses TRBV7-2 and TRBJ2-7; the D is unclear. Trimming removed 1 base from V and 0 bases from J, with 4 bases in between. CDR3 size: 13 residues. The germline V gene encodes CDR1 SGHTA and CDR2 FQGNSA.

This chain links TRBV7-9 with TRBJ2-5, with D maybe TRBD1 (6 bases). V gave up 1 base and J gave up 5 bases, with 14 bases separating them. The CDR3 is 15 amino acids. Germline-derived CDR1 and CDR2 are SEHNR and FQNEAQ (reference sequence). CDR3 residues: CASSLEGGIVETQYF. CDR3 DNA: TGTGCCAGCAGCTTAGAAGGGGGAATTGTGGAGACCCAGTACTTC. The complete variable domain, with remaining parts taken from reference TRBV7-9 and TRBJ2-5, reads DTGVSQNPRHKITKRGQNVTFRCDPISEHNRLYWYRQTLGQGPEFLTYFQNEAQLEKSRLLSDRFSAERPKGSFSTLEIQRTEQGDSAMYLCASSLEGGIVETQYFGPGTRLLVL.

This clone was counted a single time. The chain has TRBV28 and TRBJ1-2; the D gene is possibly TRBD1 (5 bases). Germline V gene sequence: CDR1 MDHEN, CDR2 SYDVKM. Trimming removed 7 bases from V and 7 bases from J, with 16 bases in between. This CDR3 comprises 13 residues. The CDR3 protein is CASTQGTVAGYTF. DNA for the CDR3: TGTGCCAGCACCCAGGGTACAGTCGCTGGCTACACCTTC.

CDR3 residues: CASSEQGLKTEAFF. In DNA form, the CDR3 reads TGTGCCAGTAGTGAGCAGGGTTTAAAGACTGAAGCTTTCTTT. This chain connects TRBV19 to TRBJ1-1; the D gene is possibly TRBD1 (5 bases). Deletions cut 5 bases from V and 5 bases from J, with 15 bases between. Germline CDR1 LNHDA, CDR2 SQIVND (reference sequence). There are 14 residues in the CDR3.

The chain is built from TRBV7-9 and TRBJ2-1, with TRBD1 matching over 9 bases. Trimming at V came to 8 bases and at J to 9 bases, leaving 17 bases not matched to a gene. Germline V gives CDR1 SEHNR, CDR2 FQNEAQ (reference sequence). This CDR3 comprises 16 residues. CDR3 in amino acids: CASGLMIGTGLSEQFF. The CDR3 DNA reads TGTGCCAGCGGACTAATGATCGGGACAGGGTTGAGTGAGCAGTTCTTC.

The CDR3 spells CAWSDRVGETQYF. In DNA, the CDR3 is TGTGCCTGGAGTGACAGGGTTGGGGAGACCCAGTACTTC. The V gene is TRBV30, the J gene TRBJ2-5, with D possibly TRBD1 on 6 matching bases. The V end lost 1 base, the J end lost 5 bases, and 11 bases lay between the germline ends. Germline lookup yields CDR1 GTSNPN and CDR2 SVGIG (reference sequence). This CDR3 comprises 13 residues.

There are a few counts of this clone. In DNA, the CDR3 is TGTGCCTGGAGTGTAGCTACAGCTTCTCAGCCCCAGCATTTT. Translated: CAWSVATASQPQHF. The rearrangement links TRBV30 to TRBJ1-5; D is unresolved. The CDR3 sequence is 14 residues long. Trimming removed 0 bases from V and 6 bases from J, with 12 bases in between. CDR1 GTSNPN and CDR2 SVGIG come from the germline V gene (reference sequence).

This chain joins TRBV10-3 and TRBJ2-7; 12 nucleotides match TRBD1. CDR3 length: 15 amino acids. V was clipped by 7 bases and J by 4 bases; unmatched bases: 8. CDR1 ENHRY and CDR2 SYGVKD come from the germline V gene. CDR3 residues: CAIKGTGGPGYEQYF. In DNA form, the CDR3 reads TGTGCCATCAAGGGGACAGGGGGCCCAGGTTACGAGCAGTACTTC.

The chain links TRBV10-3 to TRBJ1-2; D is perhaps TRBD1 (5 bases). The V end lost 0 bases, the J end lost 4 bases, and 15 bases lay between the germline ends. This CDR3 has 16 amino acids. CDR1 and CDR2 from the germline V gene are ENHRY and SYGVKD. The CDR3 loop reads CAISESDDSTPYGYTF. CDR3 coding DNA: TGTGCCATCAGTGAGTCGGATGACAGCACCCCCTATGGCTACACCTTC.

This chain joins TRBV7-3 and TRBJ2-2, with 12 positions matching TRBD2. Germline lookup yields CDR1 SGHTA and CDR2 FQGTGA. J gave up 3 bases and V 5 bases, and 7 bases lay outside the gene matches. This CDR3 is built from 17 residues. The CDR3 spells CASSMTSGSGHTGELFF. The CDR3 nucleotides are TGTGCCAGCAGCATGACTAGCGGGAGTGGGCACACCGGGGAGCTGTTTTTT.

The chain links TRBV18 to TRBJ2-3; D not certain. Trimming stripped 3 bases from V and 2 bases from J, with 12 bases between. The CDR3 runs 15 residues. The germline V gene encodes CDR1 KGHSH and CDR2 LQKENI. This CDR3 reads CASSPPLVLTDTQYF. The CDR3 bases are TGTGCCAGCTCACCCCCACTCGTACTCACAGATACGCAGTATTTT.

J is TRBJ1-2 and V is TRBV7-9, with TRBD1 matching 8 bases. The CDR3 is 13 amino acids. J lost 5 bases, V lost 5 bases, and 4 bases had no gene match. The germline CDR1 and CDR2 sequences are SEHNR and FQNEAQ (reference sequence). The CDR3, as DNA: TGTGCCAGCAGCCCCGACAGGGGATATGGCTACACCTTC. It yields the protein CASSPDRGYGYTF. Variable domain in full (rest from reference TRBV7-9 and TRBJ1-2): DTGVSQNPRHKITKRGQNVTFRCDPISEHNRLYWYRQTLGQGPEFLTYFQNEAQLEKSRLLSDRFSAERPKGSFSTLEIQRTEQGDSAMYLCASSPDRGYGYTFGSGTRLTVV.

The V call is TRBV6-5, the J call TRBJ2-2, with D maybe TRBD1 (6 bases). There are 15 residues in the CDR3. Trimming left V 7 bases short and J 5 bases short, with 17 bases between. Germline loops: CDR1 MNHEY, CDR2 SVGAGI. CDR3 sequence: CASTGQLAITGELFF. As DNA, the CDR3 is TGTGCCAGCACCGGACAGCTTGCTATTACCGGGGAGCTGTTTTTT.

CDR3 protein: CASSVEGEGSGYEQYF. The CDR3 DNA reads as TGTGCCAGCAGCGTAGAGGGGGAAGGGTCCGGCTACGAGCAGTACTTC. The chain carries TRBV9 and TRBJ2-7; D is perhaps TRBD1 (6 bases). Trimming cost V 0 bases and J 3 bases, with 16 bases left between them. The CDR3 has 16 amino acids. Germline CDR1 reads SGDLS; CDR2 reads YYNGEE.